In its sample, the clone carrying this T cell receptor (beta chain) was seen a few times. Its antigen is still unknown. This specimen belongs to a study of cytomegalovirus exposure and HLA in healthy donors. General study results and limits: In a later analysis, an Asian-associated ancestry cluster reportedly showed fewer N-insertions than the approximately 670-donor mean. The study recorded fewer than 200 TCR beta chains that were cytomegalovirus-associated. A prior analysis recorded that most TCR beta V segments were productive about 87% or about 30% of the time.

Germline CDR1 and CDR2: SGHRS and YFSETQ. This CDR3 spans 14 amino acids. V lost 2 bases to trimming and J lost 6 bases, with 12 bases between them. PCR employed 60 Vbeta and 13 Jbeta primers. Profiling relied on immunoSEQ multiplex PCR, and the TCRdb table lists in-frame clones only, not all of them. The sample consists of approximately 100,000 clones, around 74% of them appearing once. This receptor was obtained from a male donor in good health and CMV-seropositive. The specimen sequenced was PBMCs. This rearrangement joins TRBV5-1 to TRBJ2-1; no clear D. CDR3 protein: CASSFAPTFNEQFF. The CDR3 coding sequence is TGCGCCAGCAGCTTTGCGCCCACTTTCAATGAGCAGTTCTTC.